This is a list of T cell receptor beta chains from one sample in a study of blood T cells in healthy people across ages. TCRdb analysed the 5' RACE reads with MiXCR anew, one entry per CDR3 protein. This table holds some 1,800,000 distinct CDR3 sequences, roughly two fifths found once. The specimen was blood. All receptors derive from a human donor in good health. CDR3s include the opening cysteine and the closing phenylalanine or tryptophan. The D gene is left open where the match is weak. Clone size is stated in some rows and not others, as once, few, many or a class when expanded.

. | TRBJ2-3 | TRBV12-3/TRBV12-4 | TRBD2 | CASSLAHERGYTDTQYF | TGTGCCAGCAGTTTGGCCCATGAGCGGGGGTACACAGATACGCAGTATTTT
few | TRBJ2-1 | TRBV28 | TRBD1 | CASSFPGQYNNEQFF | TGTGCCAGCAGTTTCCCGGGACAGTACAACAATGAGCAGTTCTTC
once | TRBJ2-2 | TRBV5-6 | . | CASSNLRAGYTGELFF | TGTGCCAGCAGCAATTTAAGGGCAGGATACACCGGGGAGCTGTTTTTT
many | TRBJ2-5 | TRBV7-3 | TRBD1 | CASSSNPGQLIYQETQYF | TGTGCCAGCAGCTCTAATCCGGGACAGCTAATTTACCAAGAGACCCAGTACTTC
. | TRBJ1-2 | TRBV9 | . | CASSASARGYTF | TGTGCCAGCAGCGCATCAGCAAGAGGCTACACCTTC
few | TRBJ2-7 | TRBV7-3 | . | CASSPGKSNEQYF | TGTGCCAGCAGCCCCGGTAAATCGAACGAGCAGTACTTC
. | TRBJ1-1 | TRBV6-5 | . | CASSYPREGGTEAFF | TGTGCCAGCAGTTACCCCCGGGAGGGTGGCACTGAAGCTTTCTTT
. | TRBJ2-7 | TRBV20-1 | TRBD2 | CSAAKDGEGEQYF | TGCAGTGCCGCCAAGGACGGGGAGGGCGAGCAGTACTTC
few | TRBJ2-7 | TRBV4-3 | . | CTSSQGRGSYEQYF | TGCACCAGCAGCCAAGGGCGGGGTTCCTACGAGCAGTACTTC
. | TRBJ2-5 | TRBV6-5 | . | CASSYSGTKGTQYF | TGTGCCAGCAGTTACTCTGGGACGAAGGGGACCCAGTACTTC
. | TRBJ1-2 | TRBV28 | . | CASSFGDTPKDGYTF | TGTGCCAGCAGTTTCGGGGACACACCCAAGGATGGCTACACCTTC
few | TRBJ1-2 | TRBV13 | TRBD1 | CASSTFTGEDDGYTF | TGTGCCAGCAGCACCTTCACAGGGGAGGACGATGGCTACACCTTC
. | TRBJ1-1 | TRBV6-2/TRBV6-3 | TRBD1 | CASSYSGTGVTEAFF | TGTGCCAGCAGTTACTCGGGAACAGGGGTCACTGAAGCTTTCTTT
. | TRBJ2-1 | TRBV4-2 | TRBD2 | CASSSLAGDLYNEQFF | TGTGCCAGCAGCTCACTAGCGGGGGATCTCTACAATGAGCAGTTCTTC
few | TRBJ2-5 | TRBV20-1 | . | CSVPHPGGETQYF | TGCAGTGTCCCACACCCGGGTGGGGAGACCCAGTACTTC
few | TRBJ1-1 | TRBV13 | . | CASSSPRLDRRYTEAFF | TGTGCCAGCAGCTCCCCCCGTTTAGACAGGAGGTACACTGAAGCTTTCTTT
. | TRBJ2-6 | TRBV11-2 | . | CASSRYRDGKPSGANVRTF | TGTGCCAGCAGCCGTTATCGGGACGGCAAGCCCTCTGGGGCCAACGTCCGGACTTTC
. | TRBJ2-1 | TRBV7-6 | . | CASSAVALQGEQFF | TGTGCCAGCAGCGCTGTAGCTCTACAAGGTGAGCAGTTCTTC
few | TRBJ1-2 | TRBV20-1 | . | CSATPVRRDGYTF | TGCAGTGCTACTCCCGTAAGGAGAGATGGCTACACCTTC
few | TRBJ2-4 | TRBV7-2 | . | CASSPKQGGIQYF | TGTGCCAGCAGCCCGAAACAGGGGGGGATTCAGTACTTC
many | TRBJ2-6 | TRBV7-2 | TRBD1 | CASSLVPQGAGGANVLTF | TGTGCCAGCAGCTTAGTTCCCCAGGGGGCAGGTGGGGCCAACGTCCTGACTTTC
. | TRBJ2-1 | TRBV7-3 | . | CASSLRSQGYEQFF | TGTGCCAGCAGCTTAAGATCCCAGGGTTATGAGCAGTTCTTC
few | TRBJ1-2 | TRBV20-1 | TRBD1 | CSALQGAANYGYTF | TGCAGTGCTCTACAGGGGGCGGCTAACTATGGCTACACCTTC
. | TRBJ1-4 | TRBV20-1 | TRBD1 | CSAPRTGGEKLFF | TGCAGTGCTCCTAGGACAGGGGGTGAAAAACTGTTTTTT
. | TRBJ1-2 | TRBV15 | TRBD1 | CATSRDRTGAYGYTF | TGTGCCACCAGCAGAGATCGGACAGGGGCCTATGGCTACACCTTC
. | TRBJ1-1 | TRBV7-3 | . | CASSLIGGTPMNTEAFF | TGTGCCAGCAGCTTAATCGGGGGTACTCCAATGAACACTGAAGCTTTCTTT
. | TRBJ2-7 | TRBV7-2 | . | CASSNGGIDEQYF | TGTGCCAGCAGCAATGGGGGGATCGACGAGCAGTACTTC
few | TRBJ2-3 | TRBV4-3 | TRBD1 | CASSQERTGGLDTQYF | TGCGCCAGCAGCCAAGAACGAACAGGGGGCTTAGATACGCAGTATTTT
. | TRBJ1-1 | TRBV6-2/TRBV6-3 | . | CASSYSITEAFF | TGTGCCAGCAGCTACAGCATCACTGAAGCTTTCTTT
. | TRBJ1-2 | TRBV9 | TRBD1 | CASSARDRAVYGYTF | TGTGCCAGCAGTGCTCGGGACAGGGCTGTTTATGGCTACACCTTC
. | TRBJ2-1 | TRBV27 | . | CASRPAVDYNEQFF | TGTGCCAGCAGGCCTGCGGTGGACTACAATGAGCAGTTCTTC
. | TRBJ1-3 | TRBV6-2/TRBV6-3 | . | CASRIRGFSGNTIYF | TGTGCCAGCAGAATTAGAGGTTTCTCTGGAAACACCATATATTTT
. | TRBJ2-4 | TRBV11-2 | TRBD1 | CASSEGGTGTPIQYF | TGTGCCAGCAGCGAAGGCGGGACAGGGACGCCCATTCAGTACTTC
once | TRBJ2-1 | TRBV7-2 | TRBD2 | CASSWIAGFSYNEQVF | TGTGCCAGCAGCTGGATAGCGGGTTTTAGCTACAATGAGCAGGTCTTC
few | TRBJ2-1 | TRBV7-9 | . | CASSSRVIEQFF | TGTGCCAGCAGCTCCAGGGTGATTGAGCAGTTCTTC
. | TRBJ1-4 | TRBV29-1 | TRBD1 | CSVGDRGRRDEKLFF | TGCAGCGTTGGGGACAGGGGGCGACGGGATGAAAAACTGTTTTTT
. | TRBJ2-1 | TRBV29-1 | . | CSVDEQTGFEQFF | TGCAGCGTTGATGAACAAACGGGATTTGAGCAGTTCTTC
. | TRBJ1-2 | TRBV27 | . | CASSLLGSTIYGYTF | TGTGCCAGCAGTTTGTTGGGGAGTACAATATATGGCTACACCTTC